This paragraph covers one TCR beta chain sequence. As yet, its antigen is unknown. A clone one base away is much larger, so this may be a read error. Germline-derived CDR1 and CDR2 are ENHRY and SYGVKD. Between the trimmed V and J ends, which lost 1 base and 2 bases, there was a span of 12 bases. There are 16 residues in the CDR3. This sample was included in a study of tumor-infiltrating lymphocytes in primary liver carcinoma. The wider study: Those sampled were patients whose primary liver carcinoma was treated by surgical resection. The study obtained roughly 3.5 to 7.13 million productive TCRbeta reads per sample, similar across tissue types.

Study-wide results and caveats: Blood had a significantly lower top-250-clone fraction than tumors did (p = 0.039).

A constant-region primer primed TCR beta cDNA synthesis from about 490 ng of total RNA. TCR beta libraries came from three nested multiplex PCR rounds using slightly modified ARM-PCR. Forward primers for TRBV1-TRBV30 and a C-beta reverse primer served the first two PCR rounds, at 10 cycles each. TCRdb passed the multiplex PCR reads through MiXCR, listing each CDR3 protein once. The data show fewer than 350,000 distinct CDR3 sequences, about 65% seen once. Unsorted whole blood yielded the blood RNA, and germline DNA was also extracted. The study enrolled treatment-naive patients with chronic HBV infection.

The V call is TRBV10-3, the J call TRBJ2-1; D unclear. The sample was peripheral blood. This clonotype was obtained from a man aged 35 to 55 with primary liver carcinoma and hepatitis B virus infection. The CDR3 DNA reads as TGTGCCATCAGTGAGTTAGACATGGAACCCTACAATGAGCAGTTCTTC. Protein: CAISELDMEPYNEQFF.